This T cell receptor (beta chain) was obtained from a study of blood T cell repertoires in COVID-19. Study overall: From the United States, Italy and Spain came samples of acute and convalescent COVID-19. From T cells, B-cell-depleted T cells, or PBMCs came the material, which was cDNA or gDNA.

Germline CDR1 and CDR2: LGHDT and YNNKEL (reference sequence). This CDR3 region has 15 residues. V gave up 3 bases and J gave up 3 bases; unmatched junction bases: 3. In the authors' workflow: Amplifying reference gene primers gave estimates of nucleated cell counts. The repertoire was sequenced with immunoSEQ multiplex PCR; TCRdb's copy has only in-frame clones and lacks some. The V and J calls and clone size are taken from that table; D and trimming were inferred from the DNA. The sample contains about 440,000 clones, about 89% of which appear only once. The genes are TRBV3-1 (or the pseudogene TRBV3-2) and TRBJ2-2; 8 bases are shared with TRBD1. This clonotype originated in a woman in her twenties or thirties with acute or convalescent COVID-19. Sequencing was done on a sample of peripheral blood. CDR3 nucleotide sequence: TGTGCCAGCAGCCAGCGACAGGGGCACACCGGGGAGCTGTTTTTT. It encodes CASSQRQGHTGELFF.